What follows are 24 T cell receptor beta chains derived from one specimen sequenced in a study of PD-1 blockade in classical Hodgkin lymphoma. Relapses following autologous stem cell transplantation were seen in all patients, with brentuximab vedotin exposure varying. Libraries were prepared by immunoSEQ multiplex PCR; TCRdb keeps only in-frame clonotypes and omits some of them. The repertoire holds 120,000 to 150,000 clones, with less than 80% as singletons. The material sequenced was peripheral blood mononuclear cells (PBMCs), taken before the second cycle of nivolumab. The source is a human donor with classical Hodgkin lymphoma.

The chain joins TRBV19 to TRBJ1-1; 8 bases align to TRBD1. In germline, CDR1 is LNHDA, CDR2 SQIVND (reference sequence). Losses at the gene ends were 3 bases for V and 0 bases for J; bases not matched to a gene: 12. The CDR3 has 18 amino acids. The CDR3 is CASSMDREGLVMNTEAFF. The CDR3 DNA reads as TGTGCCAGTAGTATGGACAGGGAGGGATTAGTTATGAACACTGAAGCTTTCTTT.

The rearrangement joins TRBV6-6 to TRBJ2-7; tentatively, D is TRBD1 (6 bases). Germline V gives CDR1 MNHNY, CDR2 SVGAGI (reference sequence). The CDR3 covers 14 residues. Trimming took off 0 bases at V and 3 bases at J, with 9 bases between the two ends. The CDR3 coding sequence is TGTGCCAGCAGTTACTCGACAGGATACTACGAGCAGTACTTC. Translation: CASSYSTGYYEQYF.

This clone was counted a few times. The chain couples TRBV2 to TRBJ2-3; D is ambiguous. V gave up 3 bases and J gave up 0 bases, with 10 bases separating them. CDR1 is SNHLY, CDR2 FYNNEI, per germline. The CDR3 runs 15 residues. The CDR3 protein is CASSERRGSTDTQYF. CDR3 nucleotide sequence: TGTGCCAGCAGTGAGCGTCGAGGAAGCACAGATACGCAGTATTTT.

The CDR3 here is CASSAGSDNEQFF. The CDR3 DNA reads as TGTGCCAGCAGCGCGGGCAGCGACAATGAGCAGTTCTTC. The genes are TRBV6-1 and TRBJ2-1, with D possibly TRBD2 on 5 matching bases. This CDR3 is 13 amino acids long. Germline CDR1 MNHNS, CDR2 SASEGT. V dropped 6 bases and J dropped 5 bases, with 11 bases sitting between them.

A few counts support this clone. The gene calls are TRBV11-2 and TRBJ2-2; D is perhaps TRBD1 (6 bases). V was shortened by 3 bases and J by 3 bases, with 8 bases between the two germline ends. Germline V gene data show CDR1 as SGHAT and CDR2 as FQNNGV. The CDR3 contains 14 residues. Here the CDR3 DNA reads TGTGCCAGCAGCTTCAACAGGGACACCGGGGAGCTGTTTTTT. This gives the protein CASSFNRDTGELFF.

This clone was found a few times. V gene TRBV19 combines with J gene TRBJ2-1; tentatively, D is TRBD2 (6 bases). Germline V gives CDR1 LNHDA, CDR2 SQIVND (reference sequence). The CDR3 runs 16 residues. V lost 1 base, J lost 0 bases, and 10 bases lay in between. The CDR3 sequence: CASSIGEATSYNEQFF. The CDR3 DNA reads as TGTGCCAGTAGTATAGGGGAGGCGACCTCCTACAATGAGCAGTTCTTC.

The chain joins TRBV30 to TRBJ1-4, with a weak D call TRBD1 (6 bases). This CDR3 has 12 amino acids. The germline gives CDR1 GTSNPN, CDR2 SVGIG (reference sequence). Trimming took 5 bases from V and 8 from J, leaving 12 bases between them. The CDR3 region is CAWSGGREKLFF. The CDR3 DNA reads TGTGCCTGGTCTGGGGGCCGCGAAAAACTGTTTTTT.

The chain is built from TRBV6-6 and TRBJ2-5, with D possibly matching TRBD2 (7 bases). This CDR3 is built from 13 residues. Germline V gene lookup returns CDR1 MNHNY and CDR2 SVGAGI (reference sequence). Trimming stripped 7 bases from V and 2 bases from J, with 11 bases between. In nucleotides, the CDR3 is TGTGCCAGCAAGGGGGGGGTACAAGAGACCCAGTACTTC. It yields the protein CASKGGVQETQYF.

DNA of the CDR3: TGTGCCAGCAGTTTATCCGGACAGAGCAATCAGCCCCAGCATTTT. Its protein is CASSLSGQSNQPQHF. The chain joins TRBV28 to TRBJ1-5, with D possibly TRBD1 on 6 matching bases. The germline V gene encodes CDR1 MDHEN and CDR2 SYDVKM. CDR3 size: 15 residues. Trimming stripped 1 base from V and 1 base from J, with 8 bases between.

The J gene is TRBJ2-7, the V gene TRBV19; D is undetermined. V lost 0 bases and J 3 bases, leaving 6 bases between the germline ends. CDR1 and CDR2 from the germline V gene are LNHDA and SQIVND (reference sequence). The CDR3 has 13 amino acids. The CDR3 sequence: CASSIDLDYEQYF. The DNA for the CDR3 is TGTGCCAGTAGTATAGATCTGGACTACGAGCAGTACTTC.

The chain recombines TRBV4-3 with TRBJ2-5; D is possibly TRBD1 (5 bases). V was trimmed by 0 bases and J by 4 bases, leaving 9 bases between them. The CDR3 has 14 amino acids. Germline CDR1 LGHNA, CDR2 YSLEER. The CDR3 coding sequence is TGCGCCAGCAGCCAAGACAGGGTACGAGAGACCCAGTACTTC. Translating it yields CASSQDRVRETQYF.

The rearrangement links TRBV19 to TRBJ2-7; no reliable D call. V was pared by 6 bases and J by 9 bases, with 18 bases between. The CDR3 has 13 residues. Germline V gives CDR1 LNHDA, CDR2 SQIVND (reference sequence). CDR3 coding DNA: TGTGCCAGTAGACCCCGAGGCGAGGATACGCAGTACTTC. The encoded protein is CASRPRGEDTQYF.

The V and J genes are TRBV6-6 and TRBJ1-2; D may be TRBD1 (5 bases). V was pared by 5 bases and J by 8 bases, with 9 bases between. The CDR3 is made up of 11 amino acids. Germline CDR1 reads MNHNY; CDR2 reads SVGAGI (reference sequence). DNA of the CDR3: TGTGCCAGCAGTAAAGGGGCGGGCTACACCTTC. It is translated as CASSKGAGYTF.

This clone has more than one count but fewer than ten. The chain carries TRBV5-1 and TRBJ1-2, with no clear D. Germline CDR1 and CDR2: SGHRS and YFSETQ. V was shortened by 0 bases and J by 8 bases, with 17 bases between the two germline ends. The CDR3 contains 15 residues. In DNA, the CDR3 is TGCGCCAGCAGCTTGGGTCCCAGAACCCTTGTGGGCTACACCTTC. Amino acids: CASSLGPRTLVGYTF.

This clone was found once. The chain links TRBV5-1 to TRBJ2-3; D is perhaps TRBD1 or TRBD2 (5 bases each). The length of the CDR3 is 13 residues. The V end lost 5 bases, the J end lost 0 bases, and 7 bases lay between the germline ends. The germline CDR1 and CDR2 sequences are SGHRS and YFSETQ. CDR3 DNA sequence: TGCGCCAGCAGGGGGGTAAGCACAGATACGCAGTATTTT. Residues: CASRGVSTDTQYF.

The CDR3 sequence is CASSLGGGETQYF. The CDR3 DNA reads as TGTGCCAGCAGCTTAGGGGGAGGGGAGACCCAGTACTTC. The gene calls are TRBV7-3 and TRBJ2-5, with 7 bases lining up with TRBD2. Trimming removed 2 bases from V and 5 bases from J; junction bases left unmatched: 2. Germline V gene sequence: CDR1 SGHTA, CDR2 FQGTGA. The CDR3 totals 13 residues. The complete variable domain, with remaining parts taken from reference TRBV7-3 and TRBJ2-5, reads GAGVSQTPSNKVTEKGKYVELRCDPISGHTALYWYRQSLGQGPEFLIYFQGTGAADDSGLPNDRFFAVRPEGSVSTLKIQRTERGDSAVYLCASSLGGGETQYFGPGTRLLVL.

The V and J genes are TRBV5-1 and TRBJ2-5, with D unclear. The length of the CDR3 is 13 residues. Germline values: CDR1 SGHRS, CDR2 YFSETQ. The V end was cut by 0 bases, the J end by 3 bases, with 6 bases between. CDR3 region: CASSLETKETQYF. Written as DNA, the CDR3 is TGCGCCAGCAGCTTGGAGACAAAAGAGACCCAGTACTTC.

The chain is built from TRBV5-1 and TRBJ1-5; 7 bases are shared with TRBD1. This CDR3 comprises 15 residues. V dropped 4 bases and J dropped 2; count of bases not matched to a gene: 6. CDR1 and CDR2 from the germline V gene are SGHRS and YFSETQ. The CDR3 nucleotides are TGCGCCAGCAGCCTAACCGGGACAGGCAATCAGCCCCAGCATTTT. This encodes CASSLTGTGNQPQHF.

CDR3: CASSYGPSSGANVLTF. CDR3 DNA sequence: TGTGCCAGTAGTTATGGACCTAGCTCTGGGGCCAACGTCCTGACTTTC. The V gene is TRBV19, the J gene TRBJ2-6; D not certain. Deletions cut 5 bases from V and 0 bases from J, with 11 bases between. Germline assignment: CDR1 LNHDA and CDR2 SQIVND (reference sequence). The CDR3 spans 16 residues. Drawing the rest from reference TRBV19 and TRBJ2-6, the complete variable domain is DGGITQSPKYLFRKEGQNVTLSCEQNLNHDAMYWYRQDPGQGLRLIYYSQIVNDFQKGDIAEGYSVSREKKESFPLTVTSAQKNPTAFYLCASSYGPSSGANVLTFGAGSRLTVL.

The chain recombines TRBV11-3 with TRBJ2-2, with D tentatively TRBD1 (5 bases). Between the trimmed V and J ends, which lost 3 bases and 6 bases, there was a span of 8 bases. The CDR3 loop spans 13 amino acids. In germline, CDR1 is SGHNT, CDR2 YENEEA. The CDR3 loop reads CASSFRVPGELFF. In DNA, the CDR3 is TGTGCCAGCAGCTTCAGGGTCCCCGGGGAGCTGTTTTTT.

V is TRBV7-8 and J is TRBJ2-6; no definite D call. In germline, CDR1 is SGHVS, CDR2 FQNEAQ. This CDR3 spans 17 amino acids. The V end lost 1 base, the J end lost 4 bases, and 14 bases lay between the germline ends. The CDR3 region has the DNA TGTGCCAGCAGCTTAGACCTAACCCAATTCGGGGCCAACGTCCTGACTTTC. Encoded protein: CASSLDLTQFGANVLTF.

The V and J genes are TRBV19 and TRBJ2-3, with D perhaps matching TRBD2 (6 bases). The CDR3 extends over 14 amino acids. The germline V gene encodes CDR1 LNHDA and CDR2 SQIVND (reference sequence). The ends were cut back, 6 bases at V and 2 bases at J, with 12 bases in the middle. The CDR3 DNA sequence: TGTGCCAGTAGCTCCGGGACTTTCACAGATACGCAGTATTTT. Translated: CASSSGTFTDTQYF.

The V call is TRBV6-5, the J call TRBJ1-2, with 7 nucleotides matching TRBD1. V lost 0 bases, J lost 4 bases, and 2 bases stayed unmatched. CDR3 size: 14 residues. Looked up from germline, CDR1 is MNHEY and CDR2 is SVGAGI. The DNA of the CDR3 is TGTGCCAGCAGTTACTCGACAGGGACCTATGGCTACACCTTC. The encoded protein is CASSYSTGTYGYTF.

This clone showed up just a few times. The V call is TRBV7-9, the J call TRBJ2-3; 8 nucleotides align to TRBD2. The germline gives CDR1 SEHNR, CDR2 FQNEAQ (reference sequence). The V segment lost 5 bases and the J segment 1 base; nucleotides outside the gene matches: 5. The length of the CDR3 is 15 residues. CDR3 amino acids: CASSLSGSRTDTQYF. CDR3 sequence (DNA): TGTGCCAGCAGCCTCAGCGGGAGCCGCACAGATACGCAGTATTTT.